This T cell receptor (beta chain) was sequenced in a study of OX40 agonist ivuxolimab in advanced cancers. About the investigation overall: Ivuxolimab, which targeted the costimulatory receptor OX40 (CD134), was an agonistic, fully human IgG2 monoclonal antibody. Intravenous ivuxolimab was administered to patients every 2 weeks at six dose levels: 0.01, 0.1, 0.3, 1.5, 3 and 10 mg/kg. The paper covers the monotherapy dose-escalation part of the phase I ivuxolimab trial, which included N ≈ 57 patients. Patients were allowed to have had prior anti-PD-1, anti-PD-L1 or anti-CTLA-4 therapy, and 40% of the dose-escalation patients had been treated with checkpoint inhibitors. Among the roughly 50 dose-escalation patients, roughly 20 had hepatocellular carcinoma, roughly 15 melanoma, 9 renal cell carcinoma and 9 head and neck cancer. Peripheral TCRbeta sequencing aimed to test whether ivuxolimab altered TCR sequence diversity and caused clonal T-cell expansion. Partial responses were achieved by three dose-escalation patients, of whom one had hepatocellular carcinoma and two had cutaneous melanoma. In the dose-escalation cohort, approximately 82% of patients were male, and the mean age was around 60 years, with a range of roughly 23 to 85. The research as a whole found: Low levels of normalized T-cell clonal expansion were also seen in some patients who did not respond. At doses from 0.1 to 3.0 mg/kg, clonal expansion was seen in both CD4+ and CD8+ blood T cells between baseline and week 6. In partial responders in the 0.1-3.0 mg/kg groups, normalized peripheral clonal expansion was found to be among the lowest, especially among CD8+ T cells. After ivuxolimab, more expanded clones were found on average in CD8+ T cells than in CD4+ T cells. Antigen specificity was not determined for the clonally expanded peripheral T cells.

Genomic DNA was extracted from sorted cells for sequencing of the TCRbeta CDR3 region. TCRbeta CDR3 regions were sequenced using the immunoSEQ Assay. TCRdb mirrors the immuneACCESS table, restricted to in-frame sequences. Some clones are absent from its copies; in checked studies, under half trace to an unresolved V gene, and the reason for the others is unknown. The sample table contains tens of thousands of clones; only one count was recorded for about 92% of them. Less than 3.5% of the sample lies in the top ten. The trial excluded patients who had a history of autoimmune disease or who were on systemic immunosuppression. Peripheral blood for TCR sequencing was collected from all dose cohorts at baseline, on cycle 4 day 1, and on cycle 7 day 1. The samples were drawn from a first-in-human, open-label, multicenter phase I dose-escalation trial of ivuxolimab. Adults with locally advanced or metastatic melanoma, renal cell carcinoma, hepatocellular carcinoma or head and neck squamous cell carcinoma were enrolled in the trial. CD4+ and CD8+ T cells were sorted separately from peripheral blood before TCR sequencing.

V and J lose 4 bases and 4 bases, and a span of 14 bases separates them. The germline V gene (reference sequence) sets CDR1 to SGHNT and CDR2 to YYREEE. There are 14 amino acids in the CDR3, from cysteine to phenylalanine inclusive. The DNA shown is the 42-base CDR3, in frame from base 1. This clone was picked up one time. Its specific antigen is unknown. No much larger clone exists at a distance of one base, and base qualities are not known. Specimen: CD4+ or CD8+ T cells sorted from blood, collected in a trial of the OX40 agonist ivuxolimab. The receptor chain draws on TRBV5-4 and TRBJ1-1, with an unclear D gene assignment. This TCR derives from an adult with an advanced solid tumor such as melanoma, head and neck, liver or kidney cancer. Read as DNA, the sequence is TGTGCCAGCAGCGTTGGGCTTGGTGTCACTGAAGCTTTCTTT. Its translation reads: CASSVGLGVTEAFF.